Described below is a single T cell receptor beta chain sequence and its context. Antigen unknown. Generated by immunoSEQ multiplex PCR, the TCRdb table keeps only in-frame clones and is missing some. The sample contains 100,000 to 110,000 clones, roughly 86% of which appear only once. These data belong to a study of T cell responses to AZD1222 COVID-19 vaccine. Study results and limitations: Nearly half of spike-specific TCRs reportedly target variant regions that are unmutated in the B.1.351 and B.1.1.7 variants. The sample set comprised mostly white British donors with more females, and clonal diversity was possibly underestimated.

The sequences come from peripheral blood, collected on day 0 of MenACWY control vaccination. The source of this sequence is an adult in good health.

CDR3 loop: CASSVSGRASSTDTQYF. In DNA, the CDR3 is TGTGCCAGCAGCGTTAGCGGGAGAGCCTCAAGCACAGATACGCAGTATTTT. The chain couples TRBV9 to TRBJ2-3; TRBD2 matches at 9 bases. Trimming took 2 bases from V and 0 from J; bases not matched to a gene: 7. Per germline, CDR1 SGDLS and CDR2 YYNGEE. This CDR3 contains 17 residues.